What follows are 22 T cell receptor beta chains derived from one specimen sequenced in a study of blood T cell repertoires in COVID-19. Libraries were prepared by immunoSEQ multiplex PCR; TCRdb keeps only in-frame clonotypes and omits some of them. This sample has around 250,000 clones; 84% occur once, and the top ten carry about 1.5%. Sequences were obtained from peripheral blood. Receptors were obtained from a woman aged 40 to 55 who had recovered from COVID-19.

The chain couples TRBV7-9 to TRBJ1-6; D is undetermined. V was shortened by 2 bases and J by 7 bases, with 3 bases between the two germline ends. The germline V gene has CDR1 SEHNR and CDR2 FQNEAQ (reference sequence). The CDR3 sequence is 12 residues long. The CDR3 sequence: CASSLINSPLHF. In DNA, the CDR3 is TGTGCCAGCAGCTTAATAAATTCACCCCTCCACTTT.

This sequence joins TRBV5-1 and TRBJ2-1; TRBD2 aligns across 8 bases. Germline-derived CDR1 and CDR2 are SGHRS and YFSETQ. The V segment lost 2 bases and the J segment 5 bases; nucleotides outside the gene matches: 3. The CDR3 totals 14 residues. DNA for the CDR3: TGCGCCAGCAGCTTAGCGGGGGTTCACAATGAGCAGTTCTTC. This encodes CASSLAGVHNEQFF.

The rearrangement joins TRBV7-9 to TRBJ1-2, with 7 bases lining up with TRBD1. Per the germline V gene, CDR1 is SEHNR and CDR2 is FQNEAQ (reference sequence). This CDR3 contains 16 residues. Unmatched junction bases numbered 13, after V lost 5 bases and J lost 4 bases. DNA of the CDR3: TGTGCCAGCAGCCCTAGGACAGGCGTCGTCCTCTATGGCTACACCTTC. Its translation is CASSPRTGVVLYGYTF.

The chain recombines TRBV6-4 with TRBJ2-2, with 10 bases aligning to TRBD1. Germline V gene lookup returns CDR1 MRHNA and CDR2 SNTAGT. The V gene end was trimmed by 6 bases and the J gene end by 3 bases; junction bases not matched to a gene: 13. This CDR3 is 18 amino acids long. The CDR3 DNA sequence: TGTGCCAGCAGCCCCTCGACAGGGGGCGAAGTCGACACCGGGGAGCTGTTTTTT. Translating it yields CASSPSTGGEVDTGELFF.

J is TRBJ1-1 and V is TRBV6-1, with D uncertain. This CDR3 is built from 13 residues. V lost 1 base and J 5 bases, leaving 8 bases between the germline ends. In germline, CDR1 is MNHNS, CDR2 SASEGT. CDR3 sequence (DNA): TGTGCCAGCAGTGAAGGGGGAGTAACTGAAGCTTTCTTT. It yields the protein CASSEGGVTEAFF.

CDR3 amino acids: CASSGGARDRYYEQYF. CDR3 DNA: TGTGCCAGCAGTGGAGGGGCCCGGGACAGGTACTACGAGCAGTACTTC. The J gene is TRBJ2-7, the V gene TRBV6-1; 8 bases align to TRBD1. Germline lookup yields CDR1 MNHNS and CDR2 SASEGT. The CDR3 length is 16 residues. V gave up 4 bases and J gave up 3 bases; unmatched junction bases: 11.

The chain carries TRBV6-5 and TRBJ2-7; tentative D call: TRBD1 (6 bases). The CDR3 has 14 residues. From germline, CDR1 is MNHEY and CDR2 SVGAGI. V was cut by 8 bases and J by 3 bases, with 17 bases left in between. CDR3 region: CASGPFGQSYEQYF. In DNA, the CDR3 is TGTGCCAGCGGCCCCTTCGGACAGAGCTACGAGCAGTACTTC.

J is TRBJ1-3 and V is TRBV5-1, with 7 bases lining up with TRBD1. The trim removed 5 bases at V and 4 bases at J, leaving 6 bases unmatched. CDR1 is SGHRS, CDR2 YFSETQ, per germline. CDR3 length: 14 amino acids. CDR3 nucleotides: TGCGCCAGCAGGCAGACAGGGATCGGAAACACCATATATTTT. It codes for CASRQTGIGNTIYF.

This chain connects TRBV19 to TRBJ2-2; D not resolved. Trimming took off 5 bases at V and 3 bases at J, with 10 bases between the two ends. The CDR3 loop spans 14 amino acids. Germline loops: CDR1 LNHDA, CDR2 SQIVND (reference sequence). The CDR3, as DNA: TGTGCCAGTAGTTGGCAGAAAGACACCGGGGAGCTGTTTTTT. Protein sequence: CASSWQKDTGELFF. Full variable domain (rest looked up from reference TRBV19 and TRBJ2-2): DGGITQSPKYLFRKEGQNVTLSCEQNLNHDAMYWYRQDPGQGLRLIYYSQIVNDFQKGDIAEGYSVSREKKESFPLTVTSAQKNPTAFYLCASSWQKDTGELFFGEGSRLTVL.

The genes are TRBV28 and TRBJ2-2, with TRBD1 identical over 11 bases. After removal of 3 bases from V and 6 bases from J, the junction contained 6 bases not matched to a gene. Per the germline V gene, CDR1 is MDHEN and CDR2 is SYDVKM. The CDR3 sequence is 16 residues long. In nucleotides, the CDR3 is TGTGCCAGCAGTTTCTCCGGGACAGGGGGATCCGGGGAGCTGTTTTTT. It specifies CASSFSGTGGSGELFF.

A single count supports this clone. This rearrangement joins TRBV25-1 to TRBJ2-1; D not resolved. Germline CDR1 is MGHDK and CDR2 is SYGVNS. V lost 6 bases to trimming and J lost 3 bases, with 12 bases between them. CDR3 length equals 14 residues. For the CDR3, the DNA is TGTGCCAGCAGCGAGCCACGTCTCTACAATGAGCAGTTCTTC. Translated: CASSEPRLYNEQFF.

The chain links TRBV28 to TRBJ1-1; D perhaps matches TRBD1 (5 bases). With 6 bases removed from V and 3 bases from J, the gap between germline ends came to 14 bases. This CDR3 comprises 14 residues. Germline V gene lookup returns CDR1 MDHEN and CDR2 SYDVKM. CDR3 protein: CASSLRVTDTEAFF. The DNA of the CDR3 is TGTGCCAGCAGCCTCAGGGTTACTGACACTGAAGCTTTCTTT.

The chain uses TRBV5-4 and TRBJ2-1, with 9 bases identical to TRBD1. The CDR3 is 15 residues long. Trimming at V came to 5 bases and at J to 5 bases, leaving 8 bases not matched to a gene. The germline V gene encodes CDR1 SGHNT and CDR2 YYREEE (reference sequence). The CDR3: CASSFWDRDNNEQFF. The CDR3 DNA is TGTGCCAGCAGTTTTTGGGACAGGGATAACAATGAGCAGTTCTTC.

The rearrangement links TRBV2 to TRBJ1-3; D is perhaps TRBD1 (5 bases). Trimming pared 3 bases from V and 7 bases from J, leaving 19 bases between. The CDR3 covers 16 residues. Per the germline V gene, CDR1 is SNHLY and CDR2 is FYNNEI. The CDR3 sequence: CASSDSYNSGGNTIYF. In DNA, the CDR3 is TGTGCCAGCAGTGATAGTTACAACTCGGGGGGGAACACCATATATTTT.

This sequence joins TRBV27 and TRBJ2-2; 7 bases align to TRBD1. Trimming cost V 5 bases and J 6 bases; bases outside gene matches: 9. CDR3 length: 15 residues. In germline, CDR1 is MNHEY, CDR2 SMNVEV (reference sequence). CDR3 sequence (DNA): TGTGCCAGCAGTACTGGACAGGTTTTGGCCGGGGAGCTGTTTTTT. Translation gives CASSTGQVLAGELFF.

V gene TRBV11-2 combines with J gene TRBJ1-6, with a possible D match to TRBD1 (6 bases). Germline V gene sequence: CDR1 SGHAT, CDR2 FQNNGV. Trimming shortened V by 7 bases and J by 10 bases, and 11 bases separated the two germline ends. This CDR3 contains 12 residues. Here the CDR3 reads CASTSGVSPLHF. The CDR3 DNA sequence: TGTGCCAGCACCTCAGGGGTCTCACCCCTCCACTTT. Based on the CDR3 plus reference TRBV11-2 and TRBJ1-6, the full variable domain is EAGVAQSPRYKIIEKRQSVAFWCNPISGHATLYWYQQILGQGPKLLIQFQNNGVVDDSQLPKDRFSAERLKGVDSTLKIQPAKLEDSAVYLCASTSGVSPLHFGNGTRLTVT.

The chain employs TRBV7-9 and TRBJ1-1; D unclear. This CDR3 is 12 amino acids long. Trimming removed 5 bases at V and 7 bases at J, with 11 bases between. CDR1 is SEHNR and CDR2 is FQNEAQ in the germline V gene (reference sequence). CDR3 protein: CASSRGRSEAFF. CDR3 nucleotide sequence: TGTGCCAGCAGCCGAGGGAGGAGTGAAGCTTTCTTT.

The chain employs TRBV6-6 and TRBJ1-6, with 9 bases lining up with TRBD1. The length of the CDR3 is 14 residues. The V segment lost 8 bases and the J segment 7 bases; nucleotides outside the gene matches: 6. The germline V gene has CDR1 MNHNY and CDR2 SVGAGI (reference sequence). CDR3 region: CASLRDRVNSPLHF. CDR3 nucleotides: TGTGCCAGCTTACGGGACAGGGTAAATTCACCCCTCCACTTT.

The chain recombines TRBV6-5 with TRBJ1-5, with 8 bases matching TRBD1. Germline V gene data show CDR1 as MNHEY and CDR2 as SVGAGI. Trimming took 6 bases from V and 3 from J; bases not matched to a gene: 7. The CDR3 consists of 15 residues. CDR3 region: CASSITGGNNQPQHF. CDR3 DNA sequence: TGTGCCAGCAGCATAACAGGGGGGAACAATCAGCCCCAGCATTTT.

The V and J genes are TRBV6-5 and TRBJ1-6, with 7 positions matching TRBD1. Germline lookup yields CDR1 MNHEY and CDR2 SVGAGI. The CDR3 consists of 16 residues. V was clipped by 4 bases and J by 10 bases; unmatched bases: 13. This CDR3 is CASSFSSTGQGSPLHF. CDR3 nucleotides: TGTGCCAGCAGTTTTTCTTCGACAGGGCAAGGCTCACCCCTCCACTTT.

The CDR3 nucleotides read TGTGCCAGCAGTGAAGACCAGACATATCAGCCCCAGCATTTT. Its protein product is CASSEDQTYQPQHF. This chain uses TRBV2 with TRBJ1-5; no firm D call. There are 14 residues in the CDR3. Germline CDR1 reads SNHLY; CDR2 reads FYNNEI. The V gene lost 1 base and the J gene lost 5 bases, with 9 bases spanning the gap.

This chain uses TRBV11-3 with TRBJ1-1, with 10 nucleotides matching TRBD1. Germline V gene sequence: CDR1 SGHNT, CDR2 YENEEA. The CDR3 covers 14 residues. The V and J ends lost 2 bases and 8 bases, in that order; junction bases with no gene match: 5. The CDR3 DNA sequence: TGTGCCAGCAGCTTATCCGGGACAGGGGAGGAAGCTTTCTTT. Translation: CASSLSGTGEEAFF.